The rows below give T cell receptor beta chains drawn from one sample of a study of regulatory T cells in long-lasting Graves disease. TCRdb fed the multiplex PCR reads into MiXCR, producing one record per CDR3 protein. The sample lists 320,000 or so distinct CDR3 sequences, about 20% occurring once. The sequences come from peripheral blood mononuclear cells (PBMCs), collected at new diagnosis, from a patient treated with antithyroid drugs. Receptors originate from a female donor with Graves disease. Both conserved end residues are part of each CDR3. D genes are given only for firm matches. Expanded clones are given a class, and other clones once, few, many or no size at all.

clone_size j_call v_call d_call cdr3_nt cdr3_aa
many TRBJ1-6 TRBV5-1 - TGCGCCAGCAGCTTGGAAGGGAAAATCGGTTCACCCCTCCACTTT CASSLEGKIGSPLHF
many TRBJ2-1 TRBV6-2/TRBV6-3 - TGTGCCAGCAGCCTCCTTGCCTGGGGATCCTACAATGAGCAGTTCTTC CASSLLAWGSYNEQFF
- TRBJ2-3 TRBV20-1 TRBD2 TGCAGTGCGAGGTCACTAGCGGGAGGGCCACATACGCAGTATTTT CSARSLAGGPHTQYF
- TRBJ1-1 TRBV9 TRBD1 TGTGCCAGCAGCCCAAGACAGGGGGCATTTTTTGAAGCTTTCTTT CASSPRQGAFFEAFF
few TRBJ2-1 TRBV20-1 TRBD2 TGCAGTGCTTTCCACGGACTAGCCCCCAATGAGCAGTTCTTC CSAFHGLAPNEQFF
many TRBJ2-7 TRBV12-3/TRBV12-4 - TGTGCCAGCAGTCCCTCCGGGACTCATGTCTACGAGCAGTACTTC CASSPSGTHVYEQYF
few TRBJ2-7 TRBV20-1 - TGCAGTGCTAGAGATCGGTATGCGGCGGGCTACGAGCAGTACTTC CSARDRYAAGYEQYF
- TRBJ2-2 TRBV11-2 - TGTGCCAGCAGTGAATGGGGTGCCGAGAACACCGGGGAGCTGTTTTTT CASSEWGAENTGELFF
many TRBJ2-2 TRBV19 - TGTGCCAGTAGTGTCGGTTCTAGCGTGTTCTCCGGGGAGCTGTTTTTT CASSVGSSVFSGELFF
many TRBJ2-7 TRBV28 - TGTGCCAGCAGTTTAACCAGTCAAGCCTACGAGCAGTACTTC CASSLTSQAYEQYF
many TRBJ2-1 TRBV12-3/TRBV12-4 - TGTGCCAGCAGCCACAACGTGGGTAGGGGTGAGCAGTTCTTC CASSHNVGRGEQFF
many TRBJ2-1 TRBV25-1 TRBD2 TGTGCCAGCAGTGAAAAGGCGGGAGGGGGTGAGCAGTTCTTC CASSEKAGGGEQFF
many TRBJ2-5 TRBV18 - TGTGCCAGCTCACCCCTCGGGCTAGCGAAACAAGAGACCCAGTACTTC CASSPLGLAKQETQYF
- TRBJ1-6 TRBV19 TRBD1 TGTGCCAGTAGTCCACGGGACAGTAGTCATTCACCCCTCCACTTT CASSPRDSSHSPLHF
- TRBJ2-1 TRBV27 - TGTGCCAGCAGTTTAGGTTGGGGGCATGAGCAGTTCTTC CASSLGWGHEQFF
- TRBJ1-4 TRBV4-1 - TGCGCCAGCAGCCATCCTCGACGTTCAACTAATGAAAAACTGTTTTTT CASSHPRRSTNEKLFF
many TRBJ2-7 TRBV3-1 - TGTGCCAGCAGCCAAGATCGGACGTTGCAGTACTTC CASSQDRTLQYF
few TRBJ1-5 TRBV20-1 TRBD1 TGCAGTGCTAGAGATCCGGGACAGGGGGTTGGTCGTAGCAATCAGCCCCAGCATTTT CSARDPGQGVGRSNQPQHF
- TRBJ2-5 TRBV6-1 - TGTGCCAGCAAGATCGGAGGGGGCCTCGAGACCCAGTACTTC CASKIGGGLETQYF
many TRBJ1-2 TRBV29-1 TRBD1 TGCAGCGTGAGGGGGGACGGACAGGCCCATGGCTACACCTTC CSVRGDGQAHGYTF
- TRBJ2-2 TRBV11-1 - TGCGCCAGCGGCTCGCCCTCGGCTAGCGTGGCCGGGGAGCTGTTTTTT CASGSPSASVAGELFF
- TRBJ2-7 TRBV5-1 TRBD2 TGCGCCAGCAGGCTTCCGGGGGGCTCCTACGAGCAGTACTTC CASRLPGGSYEQYF
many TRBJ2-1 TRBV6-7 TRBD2 TGTGCCAGCAGTTACGGGACTAGGGGGTCGGCCCAGTTCTTC CASSYGTRGSAQFF
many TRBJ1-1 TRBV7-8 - TGTGCCAGCAGCGGAGTGGGTTCCTCCATGAACACTGAAGCTTTCTTT CASSGVGSSMNTEAFF
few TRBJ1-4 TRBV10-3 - TGTGCCATCAGTGAGTTGTGGGCCCTTCAAAATGAAAAACTGTTTTTT CAISELWALQNEKLFF
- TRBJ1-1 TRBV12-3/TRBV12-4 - TGTGCCAGCAGTCCCTCGTCTGGGACTGAAGCTTTCTTT CASSPSSGTEAFF
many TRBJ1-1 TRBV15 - TGTGCCACCAGCCGCCCTGATACTGAAGCTTTCTTT CATSRPDTEAFF
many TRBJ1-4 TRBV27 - TGTGCCAGCAGCCGCAGGGTTGTGGGAGAAAAACTGTTTTTT CASSRRVVGEKLFF
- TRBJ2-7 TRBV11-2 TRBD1 TGTGCCAGCAGCAACCCCCACCGGGACAGAACCTACCAGCAGTACTTC CASSNPHRDRTYQQYF
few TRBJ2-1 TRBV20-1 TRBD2 TGCAGTGCTAGTGATAGCGGGGGATCGGGGGGCGATGAGCAGTTCTTC CSASDSGGSGGDEQFF
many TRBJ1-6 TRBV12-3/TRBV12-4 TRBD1 TGTGCCAGCAGTGGGGGACAGGGAGAATACCACTTT CASSGGQGEYHF
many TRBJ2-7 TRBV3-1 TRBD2 TGTGCCAGCAGCCAAGAACTAGCGGGAGACTACGAGCAGTACTTC CASSQELAGDYEQYF
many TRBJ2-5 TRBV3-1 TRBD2 TGTGCCAGCAGCCTCAAAGTTGGGACTAGCGGGACTTACCAAGAGACCCAGTACTTC CASSLKVGTSGTYQETQYF
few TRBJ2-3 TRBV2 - TGTGCCAGCACTTCGAGCACAGATACGCAGTATTTT CASTSSTDTQYF
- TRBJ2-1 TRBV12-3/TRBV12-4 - TGTGCCAGCAGGCCCCCGGGTCATGAGCAGTTCTTC CASRPPGHEQFF
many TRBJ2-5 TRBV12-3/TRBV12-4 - TGTGCCAGCAGTCACCAGGGGGGGAGGGAGACCCAGTACTTC CASSHQGGRETQYF
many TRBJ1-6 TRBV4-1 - TGCGCCAGCAGCCAAGTATCGGGGGGCGCGGGATCACCCCTCCACTTT CASSQVSGGAGSPLHF
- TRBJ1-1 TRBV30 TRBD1 TGTGCCCGGAGTCTGGGACAGGTCTCTGAAGCTTTCTTT CARSLGQVSEAFF